This entry lists 28 T cell receptor beta chains sequenced from one sample in a study of shared clonotypes between healthy human individuals. Here immunoSEQ multiplex PCR was the method, and the copy in TCRdb shows in-frame clones only, minus some. The table includes approximately 2.5 million clones, 80% to 95% detected once. Sequencing used naive CD4+ T cells from PBMCs. The subset denotes: CD45RA+ positively selected. The source is a man aged 18 to 29 in good health. Some clones in this sample may be carry-over from other donors' samples.

The chain combines TRBV6-5 with TRBJ2-7, with D hard to call. Germline V gene data show CDR1 as MNHEY and CDR2 as SVGAGI. Trimming left V 2 bases short and J 2 bases short, with 13 bases between. The CDR3 loop spans 15 amino acids. The CDR3 reads CASSYRGVVTYEQYF. In DNA form, the CDR3 reads TGTGCCAGCAGTTACAGAGGCGTGGTCACCTACGAGCAGTACTTC.

The chain is built from TRBV29-1 and TRBJ1-5; D is ambiguous. V lost 3 bases to trimming and J lost 10 bases, with 16 bases between them. The germline gives CDR1 SQVTM, CDR2 ANQGSEA. The length of the CDR3 is 13 residues. The CDR3 here is CSVEWPEAGPQHF. The CDR3 DNA follows: TGCAGCGTTGAGTGGCCAGAGGCCGGACCCCAGCATTTT.

The V gene is TRBV7-3, the J gene TRBJ2-5; D unclear. Germline V gives CDR1 SGHTA, CDR2 FQGTGA. The germline V and J ends were trimmed by 4 bases and 4 bases, with 10 bases remaining between them. This CDR3 contains 13 residues. In DNA form, the CDR3 reads TGTGCCAGCAGCTCCCGTCCGGCAGAGACCCAGTACTTC. Translating it yields CASSSRPAETQYF.

This chain uses TRBV6-5 with TRBJ2-7; 7 nucleotides line up with TRBD1. This CDR3 contains 14 residues. Trimming took 6 bases from V and 2 from J; bases not matched to a gene: 7. Germline lookup yields CDR1 MNHEY and CDR2 SVGAGI. Here the CDR3 DNA reads TGTGCCAGCAGCCCCCTGACAGGGCCCTACGAGCAGTACTTC. This encodes CASSPLTGPYEQYF.

With regard to this clone: Other DNA variants within this sample encode the same CDR3. The chain employs TRBV29-1 and TRBJ2-3; 7 bases fit TRBD2. Trimming at V came to 3 bases and at J to 4 bases, leaving 10 bases not matched to a gene. This CDR3 spans 15 amino acids. CDR1 SQVTM and CDR2 ANQGSEA come from the germline V gene. CDR3 region: CSVEGLAGVADTQYF. For the CDR3, the DNA is TGCAGCGTTGAGGGTCTTGCGGGAGTGGCAGATACGCAGTATTTT.

The chain has TRBV5-1 and TRBJ2-7; D call uncertain. Per the germline V gene, CDR1 is SGHRS and CDR2 is YFSETQ. Trimming shortened V by 0 bases and J by 6 bases, and 10 bases separated the two germline ends. The CDR3 loop spans 13 amino acids. This chain's CDR3 is CASSLAPGSEQYF. CDR3 in DNA: TGCGCCAGCAGCTTGGCCCCCGGGTCCGAGCAGTACTTC.

The CDR3 spells CASSFVLGQGETQYF. The DNA for the CDR3 is TGTGCCAGCAGTTTCGTTTTGGGACAGGGAGAGACCCAGTACTTC. The J gene is TRBJ2-5, the V gene TRBV27, with TRBD1 matching 9 bases. Germline-derived CDR1 and CDR2 are MNHEY and SMNVEV (reference sequence). CDR3 length: 15 residues. The junction had 6 bases not matched to a gene; V was cut back by 3 bases and J by 4 bases.

The CDR3 spells CASSRGQGDTGELFF. The DNA of the CDR3 is TGTGCCAGCAGTCGGGGACAGGGGGACACCGGGGAGCTGTTTTTT. This sequence joins TRBV7-3 and TRBJ2-2, with 11 bases identical to TRBD1. This CDR3 contains 15 residues. Looked up from germline, CDR1 is SGHTA and CDR2 is FQGTGA. The V segment lost 6 bases and the J segment 3 bases; nucleotides outside the gene matches: 3.

The chain combines TRBV7-2 with TRBJ1-3, with TRBD1 matching over 9 bases. The CDR3 is 15 amino acids. Germline V lookup: CDR1 SGHTA, CDR2 FQGNSA. J lost 2 bases, V lost 6 bases, and 5 bases had no gene match. In nucleotides, the CDR3 is TGTGCCAGCAGAGTCCGGGACAGGGCTGGAAACACCATATATTTT. Residues: CASRVRDRAGNTIYF.

The chain uses TRBV29-1 and TRBJ2-6; 11 bases are shared with TRBD2. Unmatched junction bases numbered 16, after V lost 2 bases and J lost 1 base. The length of the CDR3 is 21 residues. Germline CDR1 is SQVTM and CDR2 is ANQGSEA. The CDR3 loop is CSVELSLAGGRMVSGANVLTF. In DNA, the CDR3 is TGCAGCGTTGAATTGTCGCTAGCGGGAGGCAGGATGGTGTCTGGGGCCAACGTCCTGACTTTC.

The chain has TRBV28 and TRBJ2-3, with TRBD2 matching over 9 bases. The length of the CDR3 is 14 residues. The V gene's germline CDR1 is MDHEN and CDR2 SYDVKM. Trimming at V came to 8 bases and at J to 2 bases, leaving 5 bases not matched to a gene. CDR3 amino acids: CASLAGGATDTQYF. The DNA of the CDR3 is TGTGCCAGCCTGGCGGGAGGGGCCACAGATACGCAGTATTTT.

V is TRBV29-1 and J is TRBJ1-2, with D uncertain. Germline V gene data show CDR1 as SQVTM and CDR2 as ANQGSEA. CDR3 length: 10 residues. Trimming pared 0 bases from V and 9 bases from J, leaving 5 bases between. CDR3 in amino acids: CSVEEGSYTF. CDR3 DNA sequence: TGCAGCGTTGAAGAGGGGAGCTACACCTTC.

This rearrangement joins TRBV27 to TRBJ1-2; TRBD1 matches 10 bases. CDR1 and CDR2 from the germline V gene are MNHEY and SMNVEV (reference sequence). The length of the CDR3 is 17 residues. J was trimmed by 6 bases and V by 4 bases; bases with no gene match: 14. CDR3 DNA: TGTGCCAGCAGTTCCCTATCTTATGACAGGGGGCTAAATGGCTACACCTTC. Translating it yields CASSSLSYDRGLNGYTF.

On this clone: The sample contains more than one DNA sequence encoding this CDR3. V and J are TRBV5-1 and TRBJ1-5; D call uncertain. The CDR3 runs to 13 residues. Germline values: CDR1 SGHRS, CDR2 YFSETQ. Trimming removed 5 bases from V and 0 bases from J, with 6 bases in between. CDR3 bases: TGCGCCAGCAGGGCAGATAGCAATCAGCCCCAGCATTTT. Its translation is CASRADSNQPQHF.

This chain joins TRBV7-2 and TRBJ2-2, with TRBD1 matching 8 bases. This CDR3 is 16 amino acids long. Germline CDR1 and CDR2: SGHTA and FQGNSA. The V and J ends lost 4 bases and 4 bases, in that order; junction bases with no gene match: 8. The DNA for the CDR3 is TGTGCCAGCAGCTACGCCCCAGGGGGCAGCACCGGGGAGCTGTTTTTT. Amino acid sequence: CASSYAPGGSTGELFF.

The V call is TRBV4-3, the J call TRBJ2-5; 12 bases line up with TRBD2. Trimming took 4 bases from V and 4 from J; bases not matched to a gene: 4. CDR3 length: 15 residues. Germline values: CDR1 LGHNA, CDR2 YSLEER. CDR3 amino acids: CASSRGLAGIETQYF. The CDR3 nucleotides read TGCGCCAGCAGCCGCGGACTAGCGGGAATAGAGACCCAGTACTTC.

This clone was detected only once. The chain recombines TRBV5-1 with TRBJ1-3; 7 bases align to TRBD1. Unmatched junction bases numbered 6, after V lost 0 bases and J lost 0 bases. Germline-derived CDR1 and CDR2 are SGHRS and YFSETQ. The CDR3 loop spans 17 amino acids. The CDR3 reads CASSLAHRGVSGNTIYF. CDR3 DNA sequence: TGCGCCAGCAGCTTGGCCCACAGGGGTGTCTCTGGAAACACCATATATTTT.

The gene calls are TRBV6-4 and TRBJ2-7; 11 bases align to TRBD2. The germline CDR1 and CDR2 sequences are MRHNA and SNTAGT. Losses at the gene ends were 2 bases for V and 8 bases for J; bases not matched to a gene: 2. The CDR3 has 13 residues. CDR3 sequence reads: CASSDGTSGKQYF. The CDR3 region has the DNA TGTGCCAGCAGTGACGGGACTAGCGGAAAGCAGTACTTC.

The chain is built from TRBV2 and TRBJ2-5; a weak D match, TRBD1 (6 bases). V lost 7 bases and J lost 0, with 9 bases in between. Germline CDR1 and CDR2: SNHLY and FYNNEI. The CDR3 consists of 13 residues. CDR3 sequence (DNA): TGTGCCAGCAAAGGACAGTACCAAGAGACCCAGTACTTC. Its translation is CASKGQYQETQYF.

The chain is built from TRBV7-2 and TRBJ2-2, with D maybe TRBD2 (7 bases). In germline, CDR1 is SGHTA, CDR2 FQGNSA. V was cut by 4 bases and J by 4 bases, with 22 bases left in between. This CDR3 contains 18 residues. As DNA, the CDR3 is TGTGCCAGCAGCTCACCCTTAGGGGGGGCGCGTGGCACCGGGGAGCTGTTTTTT. It translates to CASSSPLGGARGTGELFF.

The J gene is TRBJ2-7, the V gene TRBV5-1; TRBD2 agrees at 9 bases. Per germline, CDR1 SGHRS and CDR2 YFSETQ. Germline trimming cut 3 bases from V and 3 bases from J; bases unmatched to any gene: 1. The CDR3 has 13 residues. The CDR3 region is CASSSTSGYEQYF. Here the CDR3 DNA reads TGCGCCAGCAGCTCGACTAGCGGCTACGAGCAGTACTTC.

The rearrangement uses TRBV25-1 and TRBJ2-1; D is possibly TRBD1 (6 bases). V was pared by 2 bases and J by 4 bases, with 15 bases between. This CDR3 has 16 amino acids. The germline V gene encodes CDR1 MGHDK and CDR2 SYGVNS. The CDR3 sequence: CASSEGGRGSYNEQFF. The CDR3 bases are TGTGCCAGCAGTGAAGGGGGTAGGGGGTCATACAATGAGCAGTTCTTC.

Details on this clone: Other DNA sequences in this sample translate to the same CDR3. The gene calls are TRBV5-1 and TRBJ2-7, with D possibly being TRBD1 (6 bases). V was clipped by 0 bases and J by 2 bases, with 9 bases between them. The CDR3 covers 14 residues. Germline V lookup: CDR1 SGHRS, CDR2 YFSETQ. DNA for the CDR3: TGCGCCAGCAGCTTGGGCTCAGGGGCCTACGAGCAGTACTTC. Its protein product is CASSLGSGAYEQYF.

This chain connects TRBV6-6 to TRBJ1-4; tentative D call: TRBD1 (5 bases). The V end was cut by 5 bases, the J end by 4 bases, with 11 bases between. Per the germline V gene, CDR1 is MNHNY and CDR2 is SVGAGI (reference sequence). The length of the CDR3 is 14 residues. The CDR3 sequence: CASSQTDSNEKLFF. CDR3 bases: TGTGCCAGCAGTCAGACAGACAGTAATGAAAAACTGTTTTTT.

This chain links TRBV6-5 with TRBJ2-2, with D perhaps TRBD2 (7 bases). V was pared by 2 bases and J by 3 bases, with 10 bases between. Germline CDR1 is MNHEY and CDR2 is SVGAGI. The CDR3 is made up of 15 amino acids. CDR3 region: CASSYKGGYTGELFF. Here the CDR3 DNA reads TGTGCCAGCAGTTACAAGGGGGGGTACACCGGGGAGCTGTTTTTT.

This sequence joins TRBV27 and TRBJ2-7, with 11 bases lining up with TRBD2. The CDR3 is 15 residues long. V lost 5 bases to trimming and J lost 5 bases; unmatched junction nucleotides: 8. The V gene's germline CDR1 is MNHEY and CDR2 SMNVEV (reference sequence). In DNA, the CDR3 is TGTGCCAGCAGTCATCTAGCGGGAGGCTTGCACGAGCAGTACTTC. The encoded protein is CASSHLAGGLHEQYF.

The rearrangement links TRBV7-6 to TRBJ2-3; D might be TRBD1 (7 bases). CDR1 is SGHVS and CDR2 is FNYEAQ in the germline V gene. V lost 1 base, J lost 8 bases, and 19 bases lay in between. The CDR3 is 16 residues long. In DNA, the CDR3 is TGTGCCAGCAGCTTAGAGCTAGCCGGCAGGGGGGTTACGCAGTATTTT. This codes for CASSLELAGRGVTQYF.

The chain employs TRBV28 and TRBJ2-2; D is unclear. The V end lost 8 bases, the J end lost 5 bases, and 12 bases lay between the germline ends. The CDR3 runs to 13 residues. Looked up from germline, CDR1 is MDHEN and CDR2 is SYDVKM. This CDR3 reads CASDRHQTGELFF. The DNA for the CDR3 is TGTGCCAGCGATAGACATCAGACCGGGGAGCTGTTTTTT.